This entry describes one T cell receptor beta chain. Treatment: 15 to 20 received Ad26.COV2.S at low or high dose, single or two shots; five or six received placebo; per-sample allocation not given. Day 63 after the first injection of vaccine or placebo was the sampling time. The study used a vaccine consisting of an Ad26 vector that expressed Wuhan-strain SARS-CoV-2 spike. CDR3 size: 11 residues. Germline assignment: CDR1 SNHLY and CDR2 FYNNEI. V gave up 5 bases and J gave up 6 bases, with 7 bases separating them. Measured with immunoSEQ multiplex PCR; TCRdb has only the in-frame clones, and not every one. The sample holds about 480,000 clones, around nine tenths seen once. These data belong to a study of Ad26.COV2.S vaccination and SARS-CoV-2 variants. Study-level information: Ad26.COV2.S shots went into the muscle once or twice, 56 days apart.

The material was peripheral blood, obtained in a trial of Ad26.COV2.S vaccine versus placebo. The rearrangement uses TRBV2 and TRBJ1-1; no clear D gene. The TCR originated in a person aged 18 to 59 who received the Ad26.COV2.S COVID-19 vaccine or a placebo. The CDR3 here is CASSPFAEAFF. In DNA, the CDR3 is TGTGCCAGCAGTCCCTTTGCTGAAGCTTTCTTT.